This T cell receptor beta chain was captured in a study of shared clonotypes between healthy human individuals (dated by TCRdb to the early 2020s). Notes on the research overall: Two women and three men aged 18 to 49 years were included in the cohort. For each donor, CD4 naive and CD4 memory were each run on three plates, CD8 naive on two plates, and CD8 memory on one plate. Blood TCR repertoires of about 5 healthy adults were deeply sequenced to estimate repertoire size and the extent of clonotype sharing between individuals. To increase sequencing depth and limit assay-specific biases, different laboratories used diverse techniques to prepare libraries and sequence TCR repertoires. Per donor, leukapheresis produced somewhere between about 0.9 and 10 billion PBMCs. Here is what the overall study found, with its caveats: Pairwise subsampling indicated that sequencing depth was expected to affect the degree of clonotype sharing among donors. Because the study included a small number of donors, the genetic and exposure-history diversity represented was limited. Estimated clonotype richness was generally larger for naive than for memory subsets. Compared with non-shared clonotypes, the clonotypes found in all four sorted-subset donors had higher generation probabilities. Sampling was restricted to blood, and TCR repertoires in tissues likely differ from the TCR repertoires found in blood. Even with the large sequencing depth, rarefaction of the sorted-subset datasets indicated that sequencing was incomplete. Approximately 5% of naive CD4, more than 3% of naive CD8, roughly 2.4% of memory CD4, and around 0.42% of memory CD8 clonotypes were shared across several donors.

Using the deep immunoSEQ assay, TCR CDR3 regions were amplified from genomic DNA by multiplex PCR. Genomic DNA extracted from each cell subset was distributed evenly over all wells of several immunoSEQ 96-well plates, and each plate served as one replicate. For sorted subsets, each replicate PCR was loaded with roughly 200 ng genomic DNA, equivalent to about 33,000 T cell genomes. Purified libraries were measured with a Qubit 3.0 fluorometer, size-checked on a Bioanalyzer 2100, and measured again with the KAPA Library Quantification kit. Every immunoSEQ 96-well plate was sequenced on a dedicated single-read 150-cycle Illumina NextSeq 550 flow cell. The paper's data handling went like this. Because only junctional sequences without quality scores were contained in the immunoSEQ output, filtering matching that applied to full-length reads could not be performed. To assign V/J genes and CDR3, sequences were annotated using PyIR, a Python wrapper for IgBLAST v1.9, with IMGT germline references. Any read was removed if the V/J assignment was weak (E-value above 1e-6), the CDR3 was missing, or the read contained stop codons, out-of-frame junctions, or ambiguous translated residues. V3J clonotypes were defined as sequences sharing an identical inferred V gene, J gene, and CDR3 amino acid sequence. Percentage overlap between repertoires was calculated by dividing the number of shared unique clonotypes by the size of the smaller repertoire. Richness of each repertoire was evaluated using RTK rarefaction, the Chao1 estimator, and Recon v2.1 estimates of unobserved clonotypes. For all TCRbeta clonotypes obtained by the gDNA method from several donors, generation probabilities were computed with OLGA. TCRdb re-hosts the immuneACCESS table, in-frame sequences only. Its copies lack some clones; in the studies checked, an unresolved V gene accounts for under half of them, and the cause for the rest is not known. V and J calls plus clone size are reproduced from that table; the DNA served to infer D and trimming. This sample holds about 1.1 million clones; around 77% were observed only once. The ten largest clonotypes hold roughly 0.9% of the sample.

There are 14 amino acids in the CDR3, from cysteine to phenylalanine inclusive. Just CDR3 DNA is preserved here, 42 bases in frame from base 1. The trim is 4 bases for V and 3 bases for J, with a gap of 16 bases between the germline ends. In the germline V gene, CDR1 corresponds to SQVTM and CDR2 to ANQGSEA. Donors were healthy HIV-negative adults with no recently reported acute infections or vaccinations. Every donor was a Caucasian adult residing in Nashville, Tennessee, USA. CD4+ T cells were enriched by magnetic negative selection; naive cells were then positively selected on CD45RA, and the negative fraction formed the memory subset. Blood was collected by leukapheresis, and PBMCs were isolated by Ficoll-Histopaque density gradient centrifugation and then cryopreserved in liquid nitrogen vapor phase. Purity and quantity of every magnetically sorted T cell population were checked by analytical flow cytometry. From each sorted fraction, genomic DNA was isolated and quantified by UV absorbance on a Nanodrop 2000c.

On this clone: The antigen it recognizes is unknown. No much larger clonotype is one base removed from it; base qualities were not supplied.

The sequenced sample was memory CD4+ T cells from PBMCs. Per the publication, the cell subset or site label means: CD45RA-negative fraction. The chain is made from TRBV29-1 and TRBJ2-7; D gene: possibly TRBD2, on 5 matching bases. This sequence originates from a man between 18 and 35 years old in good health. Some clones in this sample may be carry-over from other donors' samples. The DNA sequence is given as TGCAGCGTTGCCAAGGGCATCCGGGGCTACGAGCAGTACTTC. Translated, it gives CSVAKGIRGYEQYF.